The sequence of this TCR beta chain was determined in a study of blood T cell repertoires in COVID-19. Assay: immunoSEQ multiplex PCR; the TCRdb copy retains only in-frame clones and omits some. This table holds 53,000 or so clones, about nine tenths found once. This CDR3 contains 13 residues. Trimming took off 0 bases at V and 5 bases at J, with 7 bases between the two ends. The germline CDR1 and CDR2 sequences are MNHNS and SASEGT. This TCR was sampled from a man at least 80 years old with acute or convalescent COVID-19. The material sequenced was peripheral blood. The chain combines TRBV6-1 with TRBJ1-2; D uncertain. CDR3 nucleotides: TGTGCCAGCAGTGAAGCGTACACATATGGCTACACCTTC. Translation: CASSEAYTYGYTF.